A selection of T cell receptor beta chains follows, all from one sample in a study of CD8 T cells in ankylosing spondylitis. TCRdb re-derived calls from the 5' RACE reads in MiXCR, one entry per CDR3 protein. The sample holds a few hundred thousand distinct CDR3 sequences; roughly 17% are singletons and the top ten take approximately 1%. The sample taken for sequencing was blood, either unsorted or a sorted T cell fraction (not recorded which). The receptors derive from a male donor with ankylosing spondylitis. Each CDR3 is given with its conserved first and last residue. D genes are given only for firm matches. Rows may omit the clone size; those that give it use once, few, many or a size class.

v_gene	j_gene	d_gene	abundance	CDR3nt	CDR3aa
TRBV12-3/TRBV12-4	TRBJ1-2	.	few	TGTGCCAGCAGTTTGAAGACGGACTATGGCTACACCTTC	CASSLKTDYGYTF
TRBV20-1	TRBJ2-7	TRBD2	few	TGCAGTGCTAGTGGGCGGGAGGGTGGTGGCTACGAGCAGTACTTC	CSASGREGGGYEQYF
TRBV4-3	TRBJ2-1	.	few	TGCGCCAGCAGCCAAGAATTAGGTCCCGGTACGGGATTGGGGGAGCAGTTCTTC	CASSQELGPGTGLGEQFF
TRBV7-2	TRBJ2-7	TRBD1	medium-sized	TGTGCCAGCAGCCGGACCTCAGGGGGCTACGAGCAGTACTTC	CASSRTSGGYEQYF
TRBV6-1	TRBJ1-1	.	few	TGTGCCAGCAGCTCCGGGCCCGCTGGGAACACTGAAGCTTTCTTT	CASSSGPAGNTEAFF
TRBV11-1	TRBJ2-1	.	.	TGTGCCAGCAGCTTATCTGGACGGCAGTGGAGCTCCTACAATGAGCAGTTCTTC	CASSLSGRQWSSYNEQFF
TRBV12-3/TRBV12-4	TRBJ2-1	TRBD1	.	TGTGCCAGCACCCCGGGGGACAGGGATCGCAGTGAGCAGTTCTTC	CASTPGDRDRSEQFF
TRBV20-1	TRBJ2-1	TRBD1	few	TGCAGTGCTAGGGGACAGGGGGCGAGCTCCTACAATGAGCAGTTCTTC	CSARGQGASSYNEQFF
TRBV9	TRBJ2-2	.	.	TGTGCCAGCAGCGCCCGTCGGACAGCGAACACCGGGGAGCTGTTTTTT	CASSARRTANTGELFF
TRBV5-1	TRBJ1-5	.	many	TGCGCCAGTTCCTATGGGGGGCGCGATGATCAGCCCCAGCATTTT	CASSYGGRDDQPQHF
TRBV6-2/TRBV6-3	TRBJ1-5	.	many	TGTGCCAGCAGTTTGTACGGGAATCAGCCCCAGCATTTT	CASSLYGNQPQHF
TRBV19	TRBJ2-6	.	few	TGTGCCAGTAGTGCCCAGGGGTCTGGGGCCAACGTCCTGACTTTC	CASSAQGSGANVLTF
TRBV7-3	TRBJ1-1	TRBD1	.	TGTGCCAGCAGCTCCTCAGGGGGACGGAACACTGAAGCTTTCTTT	CASSSSGGRNTEAFF
TRBV5-1	TRBJ2-5	.	few	TGCGCCAGCAGCCTAAGACCAAGGGGTGAGACCCAGTACTTC	CASSLRPRGETQYF
TRBV12-3/TRBV12-4	TRBJ2-1	.	few	TGTGCCAGCAGCAGTCCTAGGTGGGGAGGGCAGTTCTTC	CASSSPRWGGQFF
TRBV5-1	TRBJ1-4	.	few	TGCGCCAGCAGCTGGGTAGGAGACCGGACTAATGAAAAACTGTTTTTT	CASSWVGDRTNEKLFF
TRBV6-2/TRBV6-3	TRBJ2-5	TRBD2	.	TGTGCCAGCAGTTCTGGACTAGCGGGAGGGTACCAAGAGACCCAGTACTTC	CASSSGLAGGYQETQYF
TRBV18	TRBJ1-1	.	.	TGTGCCAGCTCACCCCTCGTGGGGACTGAAGCTTTCTTT	CASSPLVGTEAFF
TRBV12-3/TRBV12-4	TRBJ2-2	TRBD1	few	TGTGCCAGCAGACAGCCCGGGACAGGGGATACCGGGGAGCTGTTTTTT	CASRQPGTGDTGELFF
TRBV20-1	TRBJ1-4	.	.	TGCAGTGCTAGTCCAGGGAGTACTAATGAAAAACTGTTTTTT	CSASPGSTNEKLFF
TRBV7-2	TRBJ2-3	.	many	TGTGCCAGCAGCTTATGGCGGGTCGCAACAGATACGCAGTATTTT	CASSLWRVATDTQYF
TRBV21-1	TRBJ1-5	.	few	TGTGCCAGCAGCAAACCCGGGGGAAGGGGCAATCAGCCCCAGCATTTT	CASSKPGGRGNQPQHF
TRBV6-2/TRBV6-3	TRBJ2-7	.	few	TGTGCCAGCAGTTACTCGAATGACCCCTCCTACGAGCAGTACTTC	CASSYSNDPSYEQYF
TRBV9	TRBJ1-2	.	.	TGTGCCAGCAGCGTAGGTGGCACTAGAAGAGAAGGCTACACCTTC	CASSVGGTRREGYTF
TRBV20-1	TRBJ2-2	TRBD2	.	TGCAGTGCTAGAGTAGGCACGGGGGGCACCGGGGAGCTGTTTTTT	CSARVGTGGTGELFF
TRBV5-1	TRBJ2-3	.	.	TGCGCCAGCAGCTGGCAGGGACTCACAGATACGCAGTATTTT	CASSWQGLTDTQYF
TRBV7-9	TRBJ2-7	TRBD2	few	TGTGCCAGCAGCTTCCCGGGGGGGGAGCAGTACTTC	CASSFPGGEQYF